These 20 T cell receptor beta chains originate from one sample sequenced in a study of blood T cell repertoires in COVID-19. Measured with immunoSEQ multiplex PCR; TCRdb has only the in-frame clones, and not every one. The table records 65,000 to 90,000 clones, roughly 87% of them present only once. The specimen sequenced was peripheral blood. The receptors derive from a woman between 50 and 59 years old with active or convalescent COVID-19.

The rearrangement uses TRBV18 and TRBJ1-3, with 7 bases identical to TRBD1. V lost 4 bases to trimming and J lost 8 bases; unmatched junction nucleotides: 14. CDR1 KGHSH and CDR2 LQKENI come from the germline V gene. This CDR3 contains 16 residues. CDR3 coding DNA: TGTGCCAGCTCACGAGACCAGTTAGGGGGCGCGGACACCATATATTTT. Its protein product is CASSRDQLGGADTIYF.

The V call is TRBV5-4, the J call TRBJ2-1; 16 nucleotides line up with TRBD2. CDR1 and CDR2 (germline): SGHNT, YYREEE (reference sequence). The CDR3 contains 16 residues. The V and J ends lost 4 bases and 5 bases, in that order; junction bases with no gene match: 3. DNA of the CDR3: TGTGCCAGCAGCATTGGGACTAGCGGGGGGGACAATGAGCAGTTCTTC. This sequence encodes CASSIGTSGGDNEQFF. Variable domain in full (rest from reference TRBV5-4 and TRBJ2-1): ETGVTQSPTHLIKTRGQQVTLRCSSQSGHNTVSWYQQALGQGPQFIFQYYREEENGRGNFPPRFSGLQFPNYSSELNVNALELDDSALYLCASSIGTSGGDNEQFFGPGTRLTVL.

This chain links TRBV4-1 with TRBJ2-1; 10 nucleotides align to TRBD1. After removal of 0 bases from V and 9 bases from J, the junction contained 8 bases not matched to a gene. The CDR3 totals 16 residues. Germline V gives CDR1 MGHRA, CDR2 YSYEKL. The CDR3 DNA follows: TGCGCCAGCAGCCAAGATCCCGGGACAGGGGTGGTTGAGCAGTTCTTC. Its translation: CASSQDPGTGVVEQFF.

This rearrangement joins TRBV30 to TRBJ2-7; a weak D match, TRBD2 (5 bases). With 4 bases removed from V and 2 bases from J, the gap between germline ends came to 12 bases. The germline CDR1 and CDR2 sequences are GTSNPN and SVGIG (reference sequence). The CDR3 contains 13 residues. CDR3 region: CAWKASLAYEQYF. CDR3 DNA sequence: TGTGCCTGGAAAGCTAGCTTAGCCTACGAGCAGTACTTC.

This sequence joins TRBV6-5 and TRBJ1-1; the D is unclear. The ends were cut back, 2 bases at V and 2 bases at J, with 15 bases in the middle. Germline loops: CDR1 MNHEY, CDR2 SVGAGI. This CDR3 spans 16 amino acids. The CDR3 protein is CASSYPRFGRNTEAFF. The CDR3 nucleotides read TGTGCCAGCAGTTACCCCCGGTTCGGTCGAAACACTGAAGCTTTCTTT.

V is TRBV6-5 and J is TRBJ1-4; 9 nucleotides align to TRBD1. The CDR3 spans 14 residues. Germline-derived CDR1 and CDR2 are MNHEY and SVGAGI. Trimming took 5 bases from V and 13 from J; bases not matched to a gene: 11. The CDR3 spells CASSTRTGVGGLFF. The CDR3 bases are TGTGCCAGCAGTACGAGGACAGGGGTCGGTGGACTGTTTTTT.

The chain employs TRBV7-2 and TRBJ2-5; 8 bases line up with TRBD2. CDR1 is SGHTA and CDR2 is FQGNSA in the germline V gene. V was pared by 5 bases and J by 4 bases, with 6 bases of the junction left unmatched. CDR3 length: 14 residues. The CDR3 is CASSLQRGRETQYF. The CDR3 region has the DNA TGTGCCAGCAGCCTCCAGCGGGGGCGAGAGACCCAGTACTTC. Combining the CDR3 with reference TRBV7-2 and TRBJ2-5 gives the whole variable domain GAGVSQSPSNKVTEKGKDVELRCDPISGHTALYWYRQSLGQGLEFLIYFQGNSAPDKSGLPSDRFSAERTGGSVSTLTIQRTQQEDSAVYLCASSLQRGRETQYFGPGTRLLVL.

Note on this clone: The sample contains more than one DNA sequence encoding this CDR3. The chain has TRBV30 and TRBJ1-2; 7 positions agree with TRBD1. Germline-derived CDR1 and CDR2 are GTSNPN and SVGIG (reference sequence). The CDR3 is made up of 11 amino acids. With 2 bases clipped from V and 8 bases from J, the junction kept 2 bases outside the gene matches. CDR3 loop: CAWSPGGGYTF. Written as DNA, the CDR3 is TGTGCCTGGAGTCCAGGGGGGGGCTACACCTTC.

The gene calls are TRBV10-3 and TRBJ2-5; possibly TRBD1 for D (6 bases). CDR1 is ENHRY, CDR2 SYGVKD, per germline. V was cut by 10 bases and J by 5 bases, with 17 bases left in between. The CDR3 contains 13 residues. The CDR3 sequence: CATGVGQGETQYF. The CDR3 DNA reads TGTGCCACCGGGGTGGGGCAGGGGGAGACCCAGTACTTC.

This chain joins TRBV5-4 and TRBJ2-1; 15 bases align to TRBD2. After removal of 3 bases from V and 8 bases from J, the junction contained 3 bases not matched to a gene. CDR3 length equals 15 residues. Germline-derived CDR1 and CDR2 are SGHNT and YYREEE (reference sequence). CDR3 DNA: TGTGCCAGCAGCTCGGGACTAGCGGGGGGCGATGAGCAGTTCTTC. It codes for CASSSGLAGGDEQFF.

This clone was counted between two and nine times. V usage is TRBV5-1 and J usage is TRBJ2-2, with D tentatively TRBD1 (6 bases). CDR3 length equals 16 residues. CDR1 and CDR2 (germline): SGHRS, YFSETQ. V lost 2 bases to trimming and J lost 4 bases, with 15 bases between them. CDR3 in DNA: TGCGCCAGCAGCTTAGGGCAGGGGCGCCTCACCGGGGAGCTGTTTTTT. This sequence encodes CASSLGQGRLTGELFF.

The genes are TRBV19 and TRBJ1-1; 9 bases align to TRBD1. V shed 9 bases and J 7 bases; nucleotides not matched to a gene: 18. Germline CDR1 is LNHDA and CDR2 is SQIVND (reference sequence). This CDR3 spans 16 amino acids. CDR3 nucleotides: TGTGCCAGCCCGCCGAGGGACAGGGTAGGTTTCGGTGAAGCTTTCTTT. It yields the protein CASPPRDRVGFGEAFF.

This clone was detected only a few times. This sequence joins TRBV7-2 and TRBJ2-1, with TRBD2 as a possible D gene (5 bases). CDR1 SGHTA and CDR2 FQGNSA come from the germline V gene. This CDR3 comprises 16 residues. Trimming left V 6 bases short and J 8 bases short, with 23 bases between. The CDR3 spells CASRRTWRRSDHEQFF. CDR3 DNA sequence: TGTGCCAGCAGGCGGACTTGGAGGCGTAGCGACCATGAGCAGTTCTTC.

This clone was found once. The genes are TRBV5-6 and TRBJ2-3; D call uncertain. The CDR3 totals 12 residues. Germline V gives CDR1 SGHDT, CDR2 YYEEEE. V was clipped by 4 bases and J by 3 bases, with 6 bases between them. The CDR3 DNA reads as TGTGCCAGCAGCCCCGGTACAGATACGCAGTATTTT. As protein: CASSPGTDTQYF.

This clone showed up just once. V gene TRBV14 combines with J gene TRBJ1-1, with D tentatively TRBD1 (5 bases). This CDR3 is built from 14 residues. V gave up 4 bases and J gave up 4 bases, with 13 bases separating them. Germline CDR1 is SGHDN and CDR2 is FVKESK. The CDR3 loop is CASSRGRDVTEAFF. CDR3 nucleotide sequence: TGTGCCAGCAGCCGGGGGAGGGACGTCACTGAAGCTTTCTTT.

The chain links TRBV9 to TRBJ1-1; 7 bases match TRBD1. This CDR3 is 16 amino acids long. Germline V gene data show CDR1 as SGDLS and CDR2 as YYNGEE. V dropped 3 bases and J dropped 0; count of bases not matched to a gene: 8. CDR3 nucleotides: TGTGCCAGCAGCGGAGTAACAGGGGATGTGAACACTGAAGCTTTCTTT. It is translated as CASSGVTGDVNTEAFF. The whole variable domain, filled in from reference TRBV9 and TRBJ1-1, reads DSGVTQTPKHLITATGQRVTLRCSPRSGDLSVYWYQQSLDQGLQFLIQYYNGEERAKGNILERFSAQQFPDLHSELNLSSLELGDSALYFCASSGVTGDVNTEAFFGQGTRLTVV.

The gene calls are TRBV4-3 and TRBJ2-3; 10 nucleotides agree with TRBD1. The trim removed 3 bases at V and 0 bases at J, leaving 6 bases unmatched. The CDR3 contains 17 residues. The germline gives CDR1 LGHNA, CDR2 YSLEER. CDR3 DNA: TGCGCCAGCAGCCATCAGACAGGGGGCGGAAGCACAGATACGCAGTATTTT. Its protein product is CASSHQTGGGSTDTQYF.

This chain links TRBV5-6 with TRBJ2-5; possibly TRBD1 for D (5 bases). The germline gives CDR1 SGHDT, CDR2 YYEEEE. The ends were cut back, 2 bases at V and 3 bases at J, with 11 bases in the middle. The CDR3 covers 14 residues. The CDR3 coding sequence is TGTGCCAGCAGCTTATATCAGGGAAAAGAGACCCAGTACTTC. It yields the protein CASSLYQGKETQYF.

The rearrangement links TRBV19 to TRBJ1-3, with TRBD1 as a possible D gene (5 bases). V was clipped by 7 bases and J by 0 bases, with 19 bases between them. The CDR3 loop spans 17 amino acids. Germline V gene sequence: CDR1 LNHDA, CDR2 SQIVND (reference sequence). CDR3 nucleotide sequence: TGTGCCAGTATTCCCAATCCCAGGGTACTCTCTGGAAACACCATATATTTT. Encoded protein: CASIPNPRVLSGNTIYF.

V is TRBV4-3 and J is TRBJ2-7; TRBD1 agrees at 11 bases. This CDR3 has 15 amino acids. Germline CDR1 LGHNA, CDR2 YSLEER. The junction had 5 bases not matched to a gene; V was cut back by 0 bases and J by 7 bases. CDR3 in amino acids: CASSQDQDRGHEQYF. Here the CDR3 DNA reads TGCGCCAGCAGCCAAGATCAGGACAGGGGGCATGAGCAGTACTTC.